This T cell receptor (beta chain) was profiled in a study of early T cells in non-severe SARS-CoV-2 infection listed by TCRdb under 2021. Looking at the study overall: Because TCR sequencing relied on bulk RNA taken from unsorted whole blood, pairing of alpha and beta chains was not possible.

Overall study results and their limits: VDJdb matching was skewed toward anti-spike CD8 responses and likely underestimated virus-specific expansions, missing private and CD4 specificities.

The library was generated by 5' RACE. TCRdb names NextSeq 500 as the instrument used. The TCR library protocol attached unique molecular identifiers to individual cDNA molecules to correct for sequencing error and PCR bias. Both TCR alpha and beta chains were sequenced, and tight co-correlation was observed between alpha and beta sequence abundances in each sample. From the authors' description of their analysis: Decombinator V4 was used to annotate the V gene, J gene and CDR3 of the TCR sequences. TCRs were defined as expanded if a significant change between any two time points was detected under a Poisson model with p below 0.0001. TCR abundances were normalised to the total number of TCRs sequenced in each sample and reported as counts per million. VDJdb, accessed 1 November 2021, was searched for CMV, EBV and SARS-CoV-2 annotated TCRs, with TCRs annotated for multiple antigens excluded. TCRdb redid the processing of the public reads, applying fastp at Q25 and MiXCR, and retained in-frame beta chains. Rows are combined by CDR3 protein, so each entry shows the most common genes and DNA. In this record, the V and J calls reflect TCRdb's handling and not the investigators' own analysis. This sample has about 81,000 distinct CDR3 sequences in its table, and roughly 6% of those were observed once. The ten top clones hold about 7.8% of the sample.

This clonotype was detected a few times. The antigen this receptor binds is unknown. The input lacks base qualities; no much larger clone sits a single base away. Set within a cohort of healthcare workers in London, UK, this nested case-control study involved weekly PCR testing of nasopharyngeal swabs along with blood sampling. Healthcare workers were recruited between 23 and 31 March 2020, during the week of the UK lockdown, and were followed weekly for up to about 16 weeks. This clonotype was sampled from an adult who was a healthcare worker with PCR-confirmed SARS-CoV-2 infection or an uninfected control (not recorded which). Sequencing was performed on whole blood.

The bases read TGTGCCAGCAGCTTGGGACAGGGGCTCTTCTCGGAGCAGTACTTC. Translated, this gives CASSLGQGLFSEQYF. The chain is made from TRBV7-6 and TRBJ2-7; 10 junctional bases match TRBD1. The junction shows trimming of 3 bases on V and 7 bases on J, and the gene matches do not reach 9 bases of it. The germline V gene supplies CDR1 SGHVS and CDR2 FNYEAQ. Counted from cysteine to phenylalanine, this CDR3 has 15 amino acids. Only the CDR3 portion is preserved as DNA: 45 bases, with reading frame beginning at the first base.